These 21 T cell receptor beta chains originate from one sample sequenced in a study of long-term antiretroviral therapy in people with HIV. A v3.0 immunoSEQ assay was performed at survey level. The repertoire was sequenced with immunoSEQ multiplex PCR; TCRdb's copy has only in-frame clones and lacks some. The sample contains around 30,000 clones, about 93% of which appear only once. The sample here was unsorted PBMCs, taken 6.2 years after starting antiretroviral therapy. These receptors were taken from a man in his forties or fifties with HIV.

This clone has only a few counts. The CDR3 DNA reads TGTGCCAGTAGTGTCAGGGGCCTGGACACTGAAGCTTTCTTT. Residues: CASSVRGLDTEAFF. The chain uses TRBV19 and TRBJ1-1; D might be TRBD1 (6 bases). This CDR3 has 14 amino acids. CDR1 LNHDA and CDR2 SQIVND come from the germline V gene (reference sequence). The V and J ends lost 5 bases and 3 bases respectively, with 13 bases between them.

The chain couples TRBV11-2 to TRBJ2-7; the D is unclear. V was trimmed by 1 base and J by 1 base, leaving 5 bases between them. CDR1 is SGHAT, CDR2 FQNNGV, per germline. The CDR3 consists of 13 residues. CDR3 residues: CASSLAGSYEQYF. CDR3 DNA sequence: TGTGCCAGCAGCTTAGCAGGATCCTACGAGCAGTACTTC.

A few counts support this clone. The J gene is TRBJ2-7, the V gene TRBV10-3, with 12 bases matching TRBD2. This CDR3 has 13 residues. J gave up 4 bases and V 6 bases, and 1 base lay outside the gene matches. Per germline, CDR1 ENHRY and CDR2 SYGVKD. The CDR3 reads CAIRLAGGYEQYF. CDR3 DNA sequence: TGTGCCATCAGGCTAGCGGGAGGGTACGAGCAGTACTTC.

The gene calls are TRBV10-3 and TRBJ2-7; possibly TRBD2 for D (5 bases). Trimming stripped 0 bases from V and 2 bases from J, with 14 bases between. The germline gives CDR1 ENHRY, CDR2 SYGVKD. The CDR3 length is 16 residues. This chain's CDR3 is CAISESSGLITYEQYF. As DNA, the CDR3 is TGTGCCATCAGTGAGTCGAGCGGCCTAATAACCTACGAGCAGTACTTC.

The chain carries TRBV5-6 and TRBJ2-5, with TRBD1 matching over 10 bases. After removal of 2 bases from V and 5 bases from J, the junction contained 9 bases not matched to a gene. The CDR3 is 16 amino acids. Germline V gene data show CDR1 as SGHDT and CDR2 as YYEEEE. In DNA, the CDR3 is TGTGCCAGCAGCTTAGGGACAGGGGTTGCAGAGGAGACCCAGTACTTC. Translated, it gives CASSLGTGVAEETQYF.

The J gene is TRBJ1-4, the V gene TRBV10-3; D is uncertain. V dropped 3 bases and J dropped 0 bases, with 5 bases sitting between them. Germline V lookup: CDR1 ENHRY, CDR2 SYGVKD. The CDR3 has 14 amino acids. The CDR3 bases are TGTGCCATCAGTGATGGAGCAACTAATGAAAAACTGTTTTTT. Its translation: CAISDGATNEKLFF.

The V call is TRBV6-4, the J call TRBJ2-7; possible D gene TRBD2, 5 bases. CDR3 length: 14 residues. The germline gives CDR1 MRHNA, CDR2 SNTAGT. The germline V and J ends were trimmed by 2 bases and 4 bases, with 12 bases remaining between them. The CDR3 loop reads CASSDGPRTYEQYF. In nucleotides, the CDR3 is TGTGCCAGCAGTGACGGGCCTAGGACTTACGAGCAGTACTTC.

This sequence joins TRBV7-6 and TRBJ1-1; weak D call: TRBD1 (6 bases). The CDR3 runs to 15 residues. Looked up from germline, CDR1 is SGHVS and CDR2 is FNYEAQ. Trimming stripped 7 bases from V and 4 bases from J, with 19 bases between. CDR3 DNA: TGTGCCAGCACCCCACGAGCAGGGGATCCCACTGAAGCTTTCTTT. Protein product: CASTPRAGDPTEAFF.

The genes are TRBV9 and TRBJ2-2; 9 nucleotides align to TRBD2. Trimming took 4 bases from V and 2 from J; bases not matched to a gene: 15. Per the germline V gene, CDR1 is SGDLS and CDR2 is YYNGEE. The length of the CDR3 is 19 residues. The DNA for the CDR3 is TGTGCCAGCAGCCGGCTATTAGCGGGAGTAGGTTTTAACACCGGGGAGCTGTTTTTT. This translates into CASSRLLAGVGFNTGELFF. Drawing the rest from reference TRBV9 and TRBJ2-2, the complete variable domain is DSGVTQTPKHLITATGQRVTLRCSPRSGDLSVYWYQQSLDQGLQFLIQYYNGEERAKGNILERFSAQQFPDLHSELNLSSLELGDSALYFCASSRLLAGVGFNTGELFFGEGSRLTVL.

V gene TRBV5-8 combines with J gene TRBJ2-7; D is unclear. From germline, CDR1 is SGHTS and CDR2 YDEGEE. V was shortened by 4 bases and J by 3 bases, with 8 bases between the two germline ends. The CDR3 has 12 residues. The CDR3: CASSPSLYEQYF. The CDR3 coding sequence is TGTGCCAGCAGCCCCTCGCTCTACGAGCAGTACTTC.

The chain uses TRBV2 and TRBJ2-3; TRBD2 aligns across 15 bases. V was pared by 3 bases and J by 6 bases, with 4 bases of the junction left unmatched. This CDR3 is built from 16 residues. Per the germline V gene, CDR1 is SNHLY and CDR2 is FYNNEI. The CDR3 sequence is CASSDGLAGGWDTQYF. The DNA of the CDR3 is TGTGCCAGCAGTGACGGACTAGCGGGGGGGTGGGATACGCAGTATTTT.

The chain employs TRBV7-8 and TRBJ2-7, with 8 bases that match TRBD1. V trimming: 3 bases; J trimming: 3 bases; junction bases outside the gene matches: 7. This CDR3 region has 15 residues. Germline V CDR1 and CDR2: SGHVS, FQNEAQ. The CDR3 coding sequence is TGTGCCAGCAGCTTTCTAGGACAGGGTAACTACGAGCAGTACTTC. Its translation: CASSFLGQGNYEQYF.

This chain links TRBV29-1 with TRBJ1-1, with 7 bases that match TRBD1. V shed 7 bases, J shed 4 bases, and the junction held 15 bases outside the gene matches. The CDR3 is made up of 15 amino acids. Germline V lookup: CDR1 SQVTM, CDR2 ANQGSEA. For the CDR3, the DNA is TGCAGCGGTCAAATCGGCGGGCAGGGGGTCACTGAAGCTTTCTTT. It encodes CSGQIGGQGVTEAFF.

The chain carries TRBV9 and TRBJ2-2; D is unclear. The CDR3 consists of 13 residues. Trimming removed 1 base from V and 4 bases from J, with 5 bases in between. CDR1 and CDR2 (germline): SGDLS, YYNGEE. CDR3 nucleotide sequence: TGTGCCAGCAGCGTACAGGTCACCGGGGAGCTGTTTTTT. Its translation: CASSVQVTGELFF.

The CDR3 nucleotides read TGTGCCAGCAGTCGAGCTGGACTAGCGGGGGGCCCTGCCGGAGAGACCCAGTACTTC. Translation gives CASSRAGLAGGPAGETQYF. V usage is TRBV7-3 and J usage is TRBJ2-5; 14 nucleotides match TRBD2. The CDR3 has 19 residues. V lost 6 bases, J lost 4 bases, and 16 bases stayed unmatched. CDR1 and CDR2 from the germline V gene are SGHTA and FQGTGA.

The rearrangement joins TRBV9 to TRBJ1-1; no firm D call. Germline V gene data show CDR1 as SGDLS and CDR2 as YYNGEE. The V and J ends lost 3 bases and 0 bases respectively, with 12 bases between them. The CDR3 has 15 residues. The chain's CDR3 is CASSADRTVNTEAFF. CDR3 in DNA: TGTGCCAGCAGCGCCGACCGGACGGTGAACACTGAAGCTTTCTTT.

The chain recombines TRBV7-9 with TRBJ1-5; a weak D match, TRBD1 (5 bases). Per germline, CDR1 SEHNR and CDR2 FQNEAQ (reference sequence). Between the trimmed V and J ends, which lost 5 bases and 6 bases, there was a span of 17 bases. This CDR3 spans 15 amino acids. The CDR3 DNA sequence: TGTGCCAGCAGCCCAAGAGGCGGGGGTTCTCAGCCCCAGCATTTT. Translated, it gives CASSPRGGGSQPQHF.

The chain links TRBV19 to TRBJ1-6; the D gene is possibly TRBD1 (5 bases). V was clipped by 7 bases and J by 7 bases, with 23 bases between them. Germline V CDR1 and CDR2: LNHDA, SQIVND (reference sequence). The CDR3 runs to 17 residues. The CDR3 DNA follows: TGTGCCAGTAAAAAAGACCTCCTACAGGCCGTCAATTCACCCCTCCACTTT. This gives the protein CASKKDLLQAVNSPLHF.

V gene TRBV7-9 combines with J gene TRBJ1-2; D unclear. The CDR3 loop spans 12 amino acids. The V gene's germline CDR1 is SEHNR and CDR2 FQNEAQ (reference sequence). V gave up 2 bases and J gave up 7 bases, with 8 bases separating them. The CDR3 coding sequence is TGTGCCAGCAGCTTATATGGAAGTGGCTACACCTTC. Translation gives CASSLYGSGYTF.

This rearrangement joins TRBV19 to TRBJ1-1; D remains unclear. Per the germline V gene, CDR1 is LNHDA and CDR2 is SQIVND (reference sequence). Trimming removed 7 bases from V and 2 bases from J, with 11 bases in between. The CDR3 spans 13 residues. The CDR3 region is CASTGAANTEAFF. CDR3 DNA: TGTGCCAGTACGGGAGCGGCCAACACTGAAGCTTTCTTT.

The chain carries TRBV12-5 and TRBJ2-1; 11 bases line up with TRBD1. V was pared by 7 bases and J by 8 bases, with 7 bases of the junction left unmatched. The germline V gene has CDR1 LGHNT and CDR2 FRNRAP. The CDR3 extends over 14 amino acids. The CDR3 spells CASAWGTGGYEQFF. The CDR3 nucleotides are TGTGCTAGTGCCTGGGGGACAGGGGGATATGAGCAGTTCTTC.